This T cell receptor beta chain was profiled in a study of shared clonotypes between healthy human individuals (TCRdb year 2020). Turning to the overall study: Three men and a couple of women, aged 18 to 49 years, made up the cohort. For each donor, CD4 naive and CD4 memory were each given three plates, CD8 naive was given two plates, and CD8 memory was given one plate. Blood TCR repertoires of 5 or 6 healthy adults were deeply sequenced to estimate repertoire size and the extent of clonotype sharing between individuals. Different laboratories and diverse techniques were used to prepare libraries and sequence TCR repertoires, to increase sequencing depth and limit assay-specific biases. Each donor's leukapheresis produced roughly between roughly 0.85 and 9.5 billion PBMCs.

The study at large found these results: Across several donors, approximately 5% of naive CD4, more than 3% of naive CD8, about 2.3% of memory CD4, and roughly 0.4% of memory CD8 clonotypes were shared. Even with the large sequencing depth, rarefaction of the sorted-subset datasets indicated that sequencing was incomplete. The genetic and exposure-history diversity represented was limited by the small number of donors. Based on pairwise subsampling, the degree of clonotype sharing among donors was expected to be affected by sequencing depth. Sampling was restricted to blood, and TCR repertoires in tissues likely differ from the TCR repertoires found in blood. Compared with non-shared clonotypes, the clonotypes found in all four sorted-subset donors had higher generation probabilities. Naive subsets generally had larger estimated clonotype richness than memory subsets did.

To note about this clone: Its antigen remains undetermined. Base quality data are lacking; no much larger clone is found one base away.

V is reduced by 2 bases and J by 12 bases, leaving a spacing of 10 bases between them. From the cysteine through the phenylalanine, the CDR3 covers 11 amino acids. Of all the DNA, just the CDR3 is kept, 33 bases in frame from base 1. As encoded in the germline V gene, CDR1 is MNHNS while CDR2 is SASEGT. TCR CDR3 regions were amplified from genomic DNA by multiplex PCR using the deep immunoSEQ assay. Genomic DNA extracted from each cell subset was distributed evenly over all wells of several immunoSEQ 96-well plates, and each plate served as one replicate. For sorted subsets, each replicate PCR was loaded with 200 ng genomic DNA, equivalent to 25,000 to 30,000 T cell genomes. The purified libraries were quantified using a Qubit 3.0 fluorometer, sized with a Bioanalyzer 2100, and then quantified again using the KAPA Library Quantification kit. Every immunoSEQ 96-well plate was sequenced on a dedicated single-read 150-cycle Illumina NextSeq 550 flow cell. As for the original processing: Because only junctional sequences without quality scores were contained in the immunoSEQ output, filtering matching that applied to full-length reads could not be performed. To assign V/J genes and CDR3, sequences were annotated against IMGT germline references using PyIR, a Python wrapper for IgBLAST v1.9. Reads with weak V/J assignments (E-value above 1e-6), missing CDR3, stop codons, out-of-frame junctions, or ambiguous translated residues were removed. V3J clonotypes were defined as sequences sharing an identical inferred V gene, J gene, and CDR3 amino acid sequence. The percentage overlap between two repertoires was calculated by dividing the number of shared unique clonotypes by the size of the smaller repertoire. Three approaches were used to assess repertoire richness: RTK rarefaction, the Chao1 estimator, and Recon v2.1 estimates of unobserved clonotypes. OLGA was used to compute generation probabilities for all TCRbeta clonotypes that the gDNA method yielded from a few donors. The immuneACCESS repertoire file appears here via TCRdb, limited to in-frame rearrangements. These files lack a portion of the clones; in checked studies, under half of the deficit traces to unresolved V genes, and the cause of the others is not known. That table gives V, J and clone size, and the DNA gave D and trimming. The sample data list about 680,000 clones, and roughly 72% of these were observed just once. The ten largest make up about 1.8% of the sample.

Donors were healthy HIV-negative adults with no recently reported acute infections or vaccinations. All donors were Caucasian adults living in Nashville, Tennessee, USA. CD4+ T cells were enriched through magnetic negative selection, after which naive cells were positively selected on CD45RA and the remaining negative fraction served as the memory subset. After blood collection by leukapheresis, PBMCs were isolated using Ficoll-Histopaque density gradient centrifugation and then cryopreserved in the vapor phase of liquid nitrogen. Analytical flow cytometry was used to check the purity and quantity of every magnetically sorted T cell population. From each sorted fraction, genomic DNA was isolated and quantified by UV absorbance on a Nanodrop 2000c.

This receptor chain uses TRBV6-1 and TRBJ1-1; the D gene cannot be resolved reliably. The specimen was memory CD4+ T cells sorted from blood. What this sample's cell subset or site label stands for: CD45RA-negative fraction. This clonotype was sampled from a woman in her 30s in good health. The CDR3 corresponds to CASSEFGLTFF. The nucleotide sequence reads as follows: TGTGCCAGCAGTGAATTTGGGTTAACTTTCTTT.